Listed below are T cell receptor beta chains from one sample, sequenced in a study of blood T cell repertoires in COVID-19. The protocol was immunoSEQ multiplex PCR, while the TCRdb copy is restricted to in-frame clones and leaves out a portion. The sample lists 270,000 or so clones, nearly 85% occurring once. Material for sequencing was peripheral blood. These receptors were taken from a human donor in a cohort sampled during active COVID-19. The CDR3 runs from the conserved cysteine through the conserved F or W. The order of the fields is clone size, J gene, D gene, V gene, CDR3 DNA, CDR3 protein. A D gene is named only where the DNA matches it firmly. Expanded clones get a size class; other rows say once, few or many, or leave the size out.

clone_size: -
j_call: TRBJ1-6
d_call: TRBD1
v_call: TRBV7-2
cdr3_nt: TGTGCCAGCAGCGCGACAGGGGGGTATTCACCCCTCCACTTT
cdr3_aa: CASSATGGYSPLHF

clone_size: -
j_call: TRBJ1-2
d_call: -
v_call: TRBV28
cdr3_nt: TGTGCCAGCCGTGGCCCAGGGGCCATTTTCTATGGCTACACCTTC
cdr3_aa: CASRGPGAIFYGYTF

clone_size: -
j_call: TRBJ1-1
d_call: -
v_call: TRBV4-1
cdr3_nt: TGCGCCAGCAGCCAAGGGGACTCGAACACTGAAGCTTTCTTT
cdr3_aa: CASSQGDSNTEAFF

clone_size: -
j_call: TRBJ2-5
d_call: TRBD2
v_call: TRBV24-1
cdr3_nt: TGTGCCACCAGTGATACCGGGACTAGCGGGGGGGCTTATGAGACCCAGTACTTC
cdr3_aa: CATSDTGTSGGAYETQYF

clone_size: -
j_call: TRBJ1-2
d_call: TRBD1
v_call: TRBV6-2/TRBV6-3
cdr3_nt: TGTGCCAGCAGCCTAAACCCACGACAGGGGGCTAACTATGGCTACACCTTC
cdr3_aa: CASSLNPRQGANYGYTF

clone_size: -
j_call: TRBJ2-3
d_call: -
v_call: TRBV3-1/TRBV3-2
cdr3_nt: TGTGCCAGCAGCCCGACAGGGACTAGCACAGATACGCAGTATTTT
cdr3_aa: CASSPTGTSTDTQYF

clone_size: -
j_call: TRBJ1-2
d_call: TRBD1
v_call: TRBV5-1
cdr3_nt: TGCGCCAGCAGCTTGTCGGGACAGACTTACCAAAACTATGGCTACACCTTC
cdr3_aa: CASSLSGQTYQNYGYTF

clone_size: -
j_call: TRBJ2-7
d_call: -
v_call: TRBV6-2/TRBV6-3
cdr3_nt: TGTGCCAGCAGTTACTCGAGTAATCCAAGGGGATCCTACGAGCAGTACTTC
cdr3_aa: CASSYSSNPRGSYEQYF

clone_size: once
j_call: TRBJ1-1
d_call: -
v_call: TRBV2
cdr3_nt: TGTGCCAGCAGTCCAGGGGAAACTGAAGCTTTCTTT
cdr3_aa: CASSPGETEAFF

clone_size: -
j_call: TRBJ1-2
d_call: -
v_call: TRBV19
cdr3_nt: TGTGCCAGTAGTAGGGGGCCTATGGGCTACACCTTC
cdr3_aa: CASSRGPMGYTF

clone_size: -
j_call: TRBJ2-1
d_call: TRBD2
v_call: TRBV19
cdr3_nt: TGTGCCAGTAGTTCTAGCGGGACCTTCTACAATGAGCAGTTCTTC
cdr3_aa: CASSSSGTFYNEQFF

clone_size: -
j_call: TRBJ2-4
d_call: -
v_call: TRBV19
cdr3_nt: TGTGCCAGTAGTACCCTGAGATTAGCCAAAAACATTCAGTACTTC
cdr3_aa: CASSTLRLAKNIQYF

clone_size: -
j_call: TRBJ2-5
d_call: TRBD1
v_call: TRBV29-1
cdr3_nt: TGCAGCGTTGAAGTAGGGACAGGGAAGACCCAGTACTTC
cdr3_aa: CSVEVGTGKTQYF

clone_size: once
j_call: TRBJ2-1
d_call: -
v_call: TRBV24-1
cdr3_nt: TGTGCCACCAGTGACCCCGGGACTCCAAACAATGAGCAGTTCTTC
cdr3_aa: CATSDPGTPNNEQFF

clone_size: -
j_call: TRBJ1-5
d_call: -
v_call: TRBV6-2/TRBV6-3
cdr3_nt: TGTGCCAGCAGTAGGGACCGGGGGTCGAATCAGCCCCAGCATTTT
cdr3_aa: CASSRDRGSNQPQHF

clone_size: -
j_call: TRBJ2-7
d_call: -
v_call: TRBV29-1
cdr3_nt: TGCAGCGTTGAGGGGGGACCCTACGAGCAGTACTTC
cdr3_aa: CSVEGGPYEQYF

clone_size: -
j_call: TRBJ2-7
d_call: TRBD1
v_call: TRBV12-3/TRBV12-4
cdr3_nt: TGTGCCAGCAGCATAACAGGGGGCTACGAGCAGTACTTC
cdr3_aa: CASSITGGYEQYF

clone_size: few
j_call: TRBJ2-1
d_call: TRBD2
v_call: TRBV5-1
cdr3_nt: TGCGCCAGCAGCTTGGGAGCTAGCGGGAACTACAATGAGCAGTTCTTC
cdr3_aa: CASSLGASGNYNEQFF

clone_size: few
j_call: TRBJ2-7
d_call: TRBD2
v_call: TRBV18
cdr3_nt: TGTGCCAGCTCACCATCCGGGACTAGCTCCTTGTACGAGCAGTACTTC
cdr3_aa: CASSPSGTSSLYEQYF

clone_size: -
j_call: TRBJ1-2
d_call: TRBD1
v_call: TRBV6-5
cdr3_nt: TGTGCCAGCAGTTACTCGAGGGGGCCAGCCTATGGCTACACCTTC
cdr3_aa: CASSYSRGPAYGYTF

clone_size: -
j_call: TRBJ2-2
d_call: TRBD1
v_call: TRBV7-8
cdr3_nt: TGTGCCAGCAGGACAGGGGCGAACACCGGGGAGCTGTTTTTT
cdr3_aa: CASRTGANTGELFF

clone_size: -
j_call: TRBJ2-3
d_call: TRBD2
v_call: TRBV2
cdr3_nt: TGTGCCAGCAGTCAACTAGCGGGGGGTATCACAGATACGCAGTATTTT
cdr3_aa: CASSQLAGGITDTQYF

clone_size: -
j_call: TRBJ2-4
d_call: TRBD1
v_call: TRBV28
cdr3_nt: TGTGCCAGCAGTTTAATGGGACAGGGGAAAAAAAACATTCAGTACTTC
cdr3_aa: CASSLMGQGKKNIQYF

clone_size: -
j_call: TRBJ1-1
d_call: -
v_call: TRBV5-4
cdr3_nt: TGTGCCAGCAGCTTGGCCGCTGAAGCTTTCTTT
cdr3_aa: CASSLAAEAFF

clone_size: once
j_call: TRBJ1-1
d_call: TRBD1
v_call: TRBV5-1
cdr3_nt: TGCGCCAGCAGCTTTACGATTACAGGGGGCGCATCTACTGAAGCTTTCTTT
cdr3_aa: CASSFTITGGASTEAFF

clone_size: -
j_call: TRBJ2-7
d_call: -
v_call: TRBV15
cdr3_nt: TGTGCCACCAGCAGGCACGGGTCCTACGAGCAGTACTTC
cdr3_aa: CATSRHGSYEQYF

clone_size: -
j_call: TRBJ2-5
d_call: TRBD1
v_call: TRBV5-1
cdr3_nt: TGCGCCAGCAGCCGAAACAGGGGGGAGACCCAGTACTTC
cdr3_aa: CASSRNRGETQYF

clone_size: -
j_call: TRBJ1-1
d_call: -
v_call: TRBV7-8
cdr3_nt: TGTGCCAGCAGCTTTACAAACACTGAAGCTTTCTTT
cdr3_aa: CASSFTNTEAFF

clone_size: -
j_call: TRBJ2-5
d_call: -
v_call: TRBV7-2
cdr3_nt: TGTGCCAGCAGCCCCTGGAGGGGCGAGACCCAGTACTTC
cdr3_aa: CASSPWRGETQYF

clone_size: -
j_call: TRBJ2-7
d_call: TRBD2
v_call: TRBV11-2
cdr3_nt: TGTGCCAGCAGCTCGCTAGCGGGAGGGCGCGAGCAGTACTTC
cdr3_aa: CASSSLAGGREQYF

clone_size: -
j_call: TRBJ1-6
d_call: -
v_call: TRBV2
cdr3_nt: TGTGCCTCGAGGCCCCAATTTAATTCACCCCTCCACTTT
cdr3_aa: CASRPQFNSPLHF

clone_size: few
j_call: TRBJ2-1
d_call: TRBD1
v_call: TRBV4-3
cdr3_nt: TGCGCCAGCAGCCAAGATAGGACAGGGAAGGGAACCTACAATGAGCAGTTCTTC
cdr3_aa: CASSQDRTGKGTYNEQFF

clone_size: -
j_call: TRBJ1-5
d_call: -
v_call: TRBV6-1
cdr3_nt: TGTGCCAGCAGTGAAGCTGCAGGGCGCAATCAGCCCCAGCATTTT
cdr3_aa: CASSEAAGRNQPQHF

clone_size: -
j_call: TRBJ2-3
d_call: TRBD1
v_call: TRBV18
cdr3_nt: TGTGCCAGCTCACCCCAACAGGGGCTGGATACGCAGTATTTT
cdr3_aa: CASSPQQGLDTQYF

clone_size: -
j_call: TRBJ2-3
d_call: TRBD2
v_call: TRBV7-9
cdr3_nt: TGTGCCAGCAGCCCCCGGACTAGCGGCGCTCGAGATACGCAGTATTTT
cdr3_aa: CASSPRTSGARDTQYF

clone_size: -
j_call: TRBJ2-7
d_call: -
v_call: TRBV29-1
cdr3_nt: TGCAGCGTTGGTAGTGCCTCCTACGAGCAGTACTTC
cdr3_aa: CSVGSASYEQYF

clone_size: -
j_call: TRBJ2-1
d_call: -
v_call: TRBV6-6
cdr3_nt: TGTGCCAGCACCGAAACAGGGGGGGGCTACAATGAGCAGTTCTTC
cdr3_aa: CASTETGGGYNEQFF

clone_size: -
j_call: TRBJ2-1
d_call: TRBD2
v_call: TRBV3-1/TRBV3-2
cdr3_nt: TGTGCCAGCAGCCAAGATCAGCTTCGAGCGGGAGGCCGGGAGCAGTTCTTC
cdr3_aa: CASSQDQLRAGGREQFF

clone_size: -
j_call: TRBJ2-7
d_call: -
v_call: TRBV6-6
cdr3_nt: TGTGCCAGCAGTTACTGGCAAGCCTACGAGCAGTACTTC
cdr3_aa: CASSYWQAYEQYF

clone_size: -
j_call: TRBJ2-6
d_call: TRBD2
v_call: TRBV6-2/TRBV6-3
cdr3_nt: TGTGCCAGCAGTGCTCGGGGGGGAACACCTGGGGCCAACGTCCTGACTTTC
cdr3_aa: CASSARGGTPGANVLTF

clone_size: -
j_call: TRBJ2-7
d_call: -
v_call: TRBV6-2/TRBV6-3
cdr3_nt: TGTGCCAGCAGCAGCCAGCTTCACTTCGGACTGTCCTACGAGCAGTACTTC
cdr3_aa: CASSSQLHFGLSYEQYF

clone_size: -
j_call: TRBJ1-2
d_call: -
v_call: TRBV6-1
cdr3_nt: TGTGCCAGCAGTGACCGCCGGGAAAACTACTATGGCTACACCTTC
cdr3_aa: CASSDRRENYYGYTF

clone_size: once
j_call: TRBJ2-7
d_call: TRBD2
v_call: TRBV6-5
cdr3_nt: TGTGCCAGCAGTTACATAGCGGGGTTGCGCGAGCAGTACTTC
cdr3_aa: CASSYIAGLREQYF

clone_size: -
j_call: TRBJ2-1
d_call: -
v_call: TRBV7-2
cdr3_nt: TGTGCCAGCAGCTTATGGGGGTCTAGCGCACATCAGTTCTTC
cdr3_aa: CASSLWGSSAHQFF

clone_size: -
j_call: TRBJ1-4
d_call: -
v_call: TRBV5-6
cdr3_nt: TGTGCCAGCAGCCGAGTACGGTCAACTAATGAAAAACTGTTTTTT
cdr3_aa: CASSRVRSTNEKLFF

clone_size: -
j_call: TRBJ2-1
d_call: TRBD2
v_call: TRBV7-7
cdr3_nt: TGTGCTAGCAGCTCTACGACTAGCGGGGGCAATGAGCAGTTCTTC
cdr3_aa: CASSSTTSGGNEQFF

clone_size: -
j_call: TRBJ1-4
d_call: -
v_call: TRBV28
cdr3_nt: TGTGCCAGCAGTTTAGCGGGGCACGCAACTAATGAAAAACTGTTTTTT
cdr3_aa: CASSLAGHATNEKLFF

clone_size: once
j_call: TRBJ2-7
d_call: -
v_call: TRBV7-8
cdr3_nt: TGTGCCAGCAGCCAGTTACAGGGTACGTCCTACGAGCAGTACTTC
cdr3_aa: CASSQLQGTSYEQYF

clone_size: -
j_call: TRBJ2-3
d_call: -
v_call: TRBV5-1
cdr3_nt: TGCGCCACGACTGAAGTGGGGGCTACAGATACGCAGTATTTT
cdr3_aa: CATTEVGATDTQYF

clone_size: few
j_call: TRBJ2-5
d_call: -
v_call: TRBV5-1
cdr3_nt: TGCGCCAGCAGCTCTGGGGGGGCGTACCAAGAGACCCAGTACTTC
cdr3_aa: CASSSGGAYQETQYF